This T cell receptor beta chain derives from a study of cytomegalovirus exposure and HLA in healthy donors. The V gene end was trimmed by 6 bases and the J gene end by 3 bases; junction bases not matched to a gene: 5. The CDR3 has 14 amino acids. Per germline, CDR1 MNHNS and CDR2 SASEGT. It was with 60 Vbeta and 13 Jbeta primers that the PCR ran. Data came from immunoSEQ multiplex PCR; TCRdb stores just in-frame clones and leaves some out. The table shows roughly 200,000 clones, with around 88% occurring only once. The rearrangement joins TRBV6-1 to TRBJ1-1, with 9 bases that match TRBD1. Input material: PBMCs. This receptor was taken from a woman aged 18-30 years in good health and CMV-seronegative. In DNA form, the CDR3 reads TGTGCCAGCAGGACTACAGGGGGCTACACTGAAGCTTTCTTT. Protein sequence: CASRTTGGYTEAFF.